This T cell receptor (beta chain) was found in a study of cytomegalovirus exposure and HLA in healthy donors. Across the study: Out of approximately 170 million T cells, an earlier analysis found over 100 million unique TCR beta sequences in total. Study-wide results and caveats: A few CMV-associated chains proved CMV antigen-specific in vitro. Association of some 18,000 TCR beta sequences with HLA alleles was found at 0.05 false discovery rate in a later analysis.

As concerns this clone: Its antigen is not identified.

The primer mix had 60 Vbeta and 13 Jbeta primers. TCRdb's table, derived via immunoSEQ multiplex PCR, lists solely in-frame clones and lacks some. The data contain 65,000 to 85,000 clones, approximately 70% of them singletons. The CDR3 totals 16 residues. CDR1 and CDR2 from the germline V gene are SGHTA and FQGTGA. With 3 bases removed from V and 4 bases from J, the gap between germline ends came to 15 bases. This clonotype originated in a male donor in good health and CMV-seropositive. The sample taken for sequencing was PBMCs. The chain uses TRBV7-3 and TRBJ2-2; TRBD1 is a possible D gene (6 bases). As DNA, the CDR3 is TGTGCCAGCAGCTTGGGGTTCGTCAGGGGCACCGGGGAGCTGTTTTTT. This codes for CASSLGFVRGTGELFF.